This T cell receptor (beta chain) comes out of a study of shared T cell receptors in the human thymus. The ends were cut back, 4 bases at V and 1 base at J, with 8 bases in the middle. CDR3 size: 14 residues. Germline CDR1 is SGDLS and CDR2 is YYNGEE. Assay: immunoSEQ multiplex PCR; the TCRdb copy retains only in-frame clones and omits some. The sample carries 720,000 or so clones, 70% to 90% recorded once. Separately, the same data were catalogued under a study of human thymus T cells. That work contributes: Finnish infants who were healthy and having corrective surgery for congenital heart defects made up the donors.

The V and J genes are TRBV9 and TRBJ2-2; maybe TRBD1 (6 bases). This TCR was sampled from a girl under two years old with a congenital heart defect. Sequencing input: thymocytes. This CDR3 is CASSHRVNTGELFF. In nucleotides, the CDR3 is TGTGCCAGCAGCCACAGGGTGAACACCGGGGAGCTGTTTTTT. Full variable domain (missing parts from reference TRBV9 and TRBJ2-2): DSGVTQTPKHLITATGQRVTLRCSPRSGDLSVYWYQQSLDQGLQFLIQYYNGEERAKGNILERFSAQQFPDLHSELNLSSLELGDSALYFCASSHRVNTGELFFGEGSRLTVL.